This T cell receptor (beta chain) was obtained from a study of radiation and T cells in renal cell carcinoma. Looking at the study overall: Nephrectomy followed 15 Gy stereotactic body radiation by 4 weeks.

Data came from immunoSEQ multiplex PCR; TCRdb stores just in-frame clones and leaves some out. The sample consists of 70,000 to 90,000 clones, just over 85% of them appearing once. Study outcomes and limitations: Pretreatment tumor biopsies were lacking, so baseline clonotypes are unknown. In blood, top tumor clones expanded by 2 weeks, shrinking by 4.

In the case of this clone: The antigen remains undetermined.

In germline, CDR1 is MDHEN, CDR2 SYDVKM. The V gene end was trimmed by 10 bases and the J gene end by 2 bases; junction bases not matched to a gene: 3. CDR3 length: 12 amino acids. The time point is: blood 2 weeks post-SBRT. Indicated treatment: 15 Gy SBRT to primary tumor, nephrectomy 4 weeks later. Blood was sampled at baseline, 2 weeks and 4 weeks after SBRT. This sequence originates from a woman in her forties or fifties with renal cell carcinoma. This rearrangement joins TRBV28 to TRBJ2-3; TRBD2 matches at 7 bases. Source: blood, taken from a patient whose treatment included radiotherapy and nephrectomy. CDR3 protein: CAMSGTTDTQYF. DNA for the CDR3: TGTGCCATGAGCGGGACCACAGATACGCAGTATTTT.